The subject of this entry is one T cell receptor (beta chain). The data were obtained in a study of human T cells and chemical hapten exposure. Study as a whole: For sensitization, 2% DPC was applied to a roughly 2 cm by roughly 2 cm patch of upper inner arm skin.

As to time point: patch test 1, 2 weeks after DPC sensitization. This sample's treatment: therapeutic diphenylcyclopropenone sensitization with weekly scalp DPC. Germline V lookup: CDR1 MDHEN, CDR2 SYDVKM. This CDR3 comprises 14 residues. The V end lost 3 bases, the J end lost 5 bases, and 12 bases lay between the germline ends. TCRdb redid the calling of the RACE reads with MiXCR, one entry per CDR3 protein. The table lists 150,000 to 200,000 distinct CDR3 sequences, about 14% of them singletons. This specimen was whole blood, taken in connection with sensitization to the hapten diphenylcyclopropenone (DPC). The sequence derives from a woman aged 25-40 years with alopecia areata. Some clones in this sample may be carry-over from other donors' samples. V is TRBV28 and J is TRBJ2-3; D unclear. CDR3 region: CASSFYLSRDTQYF. DNA of the CDR3: TGTGCCAGCAGTTTTTACCTATCTAGAGATACGCAGTATTTT.